The T cell receptor beta chain described here comes from a study of sequential checkpoint blockade in melanoma. Germline CDR1 SNHLY, CDR2 FYNNEI. The CDR3 consists of 11 residues. With V trimmed by 8 bases and J by 9 bases, 4 bases remained unmatched. The repertoire was sequenced with immunoSEQ multiplex PCR; TCRdb's copy has only in-frame clones and lacks some. The sample has 15,000 to 20,000 clones; 55% to 75% are singletons. Indicated treatment: randomized to nivolumab then ipilimumab (arm A) or the reverse (arm B). This clone is labeled as medium-sized. Sequencing used CD8+ T cells sorted from blood (inferred from file names), obtained from a patient given nivolumab and ipilimumab in sequence. The receptor comes from a human donor with melanoma. The chain employs TRBV2 and TRBJ2-3; 8 bases agree with TRBD1. CDR3 region: CASLQGVTQYF. The CDR3 DNA reads TGTGCCAGCCTACAGGGGGTGACGCAGTATTTT.